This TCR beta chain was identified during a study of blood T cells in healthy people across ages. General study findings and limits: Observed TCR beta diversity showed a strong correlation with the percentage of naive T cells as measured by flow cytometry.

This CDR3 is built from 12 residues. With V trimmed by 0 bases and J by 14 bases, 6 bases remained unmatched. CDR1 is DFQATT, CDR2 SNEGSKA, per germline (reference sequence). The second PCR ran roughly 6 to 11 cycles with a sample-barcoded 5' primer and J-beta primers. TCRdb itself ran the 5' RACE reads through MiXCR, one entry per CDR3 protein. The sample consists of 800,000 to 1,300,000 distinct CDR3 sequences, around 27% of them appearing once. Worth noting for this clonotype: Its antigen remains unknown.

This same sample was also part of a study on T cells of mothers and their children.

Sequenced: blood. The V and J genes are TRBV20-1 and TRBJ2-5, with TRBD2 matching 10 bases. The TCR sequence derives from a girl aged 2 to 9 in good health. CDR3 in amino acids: CSARDTSGKPYF. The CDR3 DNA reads TGCAGTGCTAGAGATACTAGCGGGAAACCCTACTTC.